A selection of T cell receptor beta chains follows, all from one sample in a study of OX40 agonist ivuxolimab in advanced cancers. TCRdb keeps only in-frame clones here, not all; method: immunoSEQ multiplex PCR. The table has 150,000 to 190,000 clones, around 94% seen once. The material sequenced was CD4+ or CD8+ T cells sorted from blood, taken in a trial of the OX40 agonist ivuxolimab. These receptors were taken from an adult with an advanced solid tumor such as melanoma, head and neck, liver or kidney cancer. The CDR3 runs from the conserved cysteine through the conserved F or W. Fields, in order: clone size, J gene, D gene, V gene, CDR3 protein, CDR3 DNA. The D gene is left open where the match is weak. The size entry is marked missing in some rows and otherwise reads once, few, many or a size class.

- TRBJ1-5 - TRBV30 CAWSALGKGNQPQHF TGTGCCTGGAGTGCCCTCGGGAAGGGGAATCAGCCCCAGCATTTT
- TRBJ2-4 - TRBV7-8 CASSLQGLQNIQYF TGTGCCAGCAGCTTGCAGGGACTCCAAAACATTCAGTACTTC
once TRBJ2-7 TRBD1 TRBV28 CASSSGQGVGEQYF TGTGCCAGCAGTTCGGGACAGGGTGTAGGAGAGCAGTACTTC
- TRBJ2-1 TRBD1 TRBV18 CASSPDRVHEQFF TGTGCCAGCTCACCAGACAGGGTCCATGAGCAGTTCTTC
- TRBJ2-7 TRBD1 TRBV7-4 CASRTGENEQYF TGTGCCAGCAGGACAGGGGAAAACGAGCAGTACTTC
once TRBJ2-5 - TRBV18 CASSKRSGVETQYF TGTGCCAGCTCAAAAAGGTCTGGGGTGGAGACCCAGTACTTC
- TRBJ2-5 TRBD2 TRBV30 CAWSVLGSGRAGWQETQYF TGTGCCTGGAGTGTACTGGGGAGCGGGAGGGCCGGGTGGCAAGAGACCCAGTACTTC
- TRBJ2-3 - TRBV21-1 CASSKAEVLTAGETDTQYF TGTGCCAGCAGCAAAGCTGAGGTTCTAACGGCAGGGGAAACAGATACGCAGTATTTT
- TRBJ1-1 TRBD1 TRBV7-2 CASSLEQGAANTEAFF TGTGCCAGCAGCTTAGAACAGGGGGCAGCGAACACTGAAGCTTTCTTT
few TRBJ1-3 - TRBV6-6 CASRIGGVEDTIYF TGTGCCAGCAGGATAGGAGGAGTGGAGGACACCATATATTTT
- TRBJ1-6 TRBD1 TRBV7-8 CASSDGTGDRDSPLHF TGTGCCAGCAGCGACGGGACAGGGGATAGGGATTCACCCCTCCACTTT
few TRBJ2-7 TRBD1 TRBV15 CATAKTGGSYEQYF TGTGCCACCGCCAAGACAGGGGGGTCCTACGAGCAGTACTTC
- TRBJ2-1 - TRBV19 CASSIQARIYEQFF TGTGCCAGTAGTATACAAGCGAGGATATATGAGCAGTTCTTC
- TRBJ2-5 - TRBV19 CASSIGGALQETQYF TGTGCCAGTAGTATAGGGGGGGCTCTACAAGAGACCCAGTACTTC
- TRBJ1-4 TRBD1 TRBV29-1 CSVQRTSRGINEKLFF TGCAGCGTCCAAAGAACGTCCAGGGGGATAAATGAAAAACTGTTTTTT
- TRBJ1-1 - TRBV4-1 CASSQDRARGGVAFF TGCGCCAGCAGCCAAGATCGCGCCAGGGGTGGGGTTGCTTTCTTT
- TRBJ2-1 TRBD2 TRBV5-4 CASSPSGTTPSEQFF TGTGCCAGCTCTCCTAGCGGGACAACCCCAAGTGAGCAGTTCTTC
- TRBJ1-6 - TRBV19 CASSIVRGSYNSPLHF TGTGCCAGTAGTATAGTTAGGGGCTCCTATAATTCACCCCTCCACTTT
- TRBJ1-4 - TRBV5-1 CASSSGGLSEKLFF TGCGCCAGCAGCTCCGGAGGGTTGTCAGAAAAACTGTTTTTT
- TRBJ1-1 - TRBV5-4 CASSGGTEAFF TGTGCCAGCAGCGGGGGGACTGAAGCTTTCTTT
- TRBJ2-1 - TRBV6-6 CASSYSSTTYNEQFF TGTGCCAGCAGTTACTCGAGTACTACCTACAATGAGCAGTTCTTC
- TRBJ2-3 TRBD1 TRBV19 CASHGQGTDTQYF TGTGCCAGTCACGGACAGGGAACAGATACGCAGTATTTT
- TRBJ1-1 TRBD1 TRBV28 CASSPTGVGIEAFF TGTGCCAGCAGTCCCACAGGGGTCGGAATTGAAGCTTTCTTT
once TRBJ2-2 TRBD1 TRBV5-6 CASSPDRDTGELFF TGTGCCAGCAGCCCGGACAGGGACACCGGGGAGCTGTTTTTT
- TRBJ1-1 - TRBV9 CASSVAGLNTEAFF TGTGCCAGCAGCGTAGCCGGACTGAACACTGAAGCTTTCTTT
- TRBJ2-7 TRBD1 TRBV7-2 CASSLGTGRSEQYF TGTGCCAGCAGCTTAGGGACAGGGCGAAGCGAGCAGTACTTC
- TRBJ2-7 - TRBV6-6 CASTLRQNSYEQYF TGTGCCAGCACCCTCCGGCAGAACTCCTACGAGCAGTACTTC
once TRBJ2-1 TRBD1 TRBV5-1 CASSDRVNNEQFF TGCGCCAGCTCGGACAGGGTAAACAATGAGCAGTTCTTC
- TRBJ1-6 TRBD1 TRBV28 CASRKHVGTGGSPLHF TGTGCCAGCAGGAAACATGTTGGGACAGGGGGTTCACCCCTCCACTTT
- TRBJ1-1 - TRBV11-2 CASSLASKNTEAFF TGTGCCAGCAGCTTAGCGTCAAAGAACACTGAAGCTTTCTTT
- TRBJ1-5 - TRBV6-5 CASSYSIRDSNQPQHF TGTGCCAGCAGTTACTCGATCCGGGACAGCAATCAGCCCCAGCATTTT
- TRBJ1-2 - TRBV30 CAWSLQGNYGYTF TGTGCCTGGAGTTTGCAGGGGAACTATGGCTACACCTTC
- TRBJ1-3 - TRBV5-1 CASSRQDSGNTIYF TGCGCCAGCAGCCGACAGGACTCTGGAAACACCATATATTTT
- TRBJ2-2 - TRBV15 CATSRLLQLDTGELFF TGTGCCACCAGCAGACTTCTACAGTTAGACACCGGGGAGCTGTTTTTT
- TRBJ1-2 TRBD1 TRBV9 CASSVVPGQGNYGYTF TGTGCCAGCAGCGTAGTTCCGGGACAGGGGAACTATGGCTACACCTTC
few TRBJ2-7 TRBD1 TRBV7-2 CASSLGGTGAYEQYF TGTGCCAGCAGCTTAGGGGGGACAGGGGCCTACGAGCAGTACTTC
- TRBJ2-7 - TRBV18 CASSPGQEYEQYF TGTGCCAGCTCACCAGGGCAGGAGTACGAGCAGTACTTC
- TRBJ1-2 TRBD1 TRBV5-6 CASSFRGTGTNYGYTF TGTGCCAGCAGCTTTCGAGGGACAGGTACTAACTATGGCTACACCTTC
- TRBJ2-3 TRBD2 TRBV28 CASGLAGGDTQYF TGTGCCAGCGGACTAGCGGGAGGAGATACGCAGTATTTT
- TRBJ2-7 - TRBV4-3 CASSQESGRSGPGEQYF TGCGCCAGCAGCCAAGAGTCTGGCAGATCGGGGCCGGGCGAGCAGTACTTC